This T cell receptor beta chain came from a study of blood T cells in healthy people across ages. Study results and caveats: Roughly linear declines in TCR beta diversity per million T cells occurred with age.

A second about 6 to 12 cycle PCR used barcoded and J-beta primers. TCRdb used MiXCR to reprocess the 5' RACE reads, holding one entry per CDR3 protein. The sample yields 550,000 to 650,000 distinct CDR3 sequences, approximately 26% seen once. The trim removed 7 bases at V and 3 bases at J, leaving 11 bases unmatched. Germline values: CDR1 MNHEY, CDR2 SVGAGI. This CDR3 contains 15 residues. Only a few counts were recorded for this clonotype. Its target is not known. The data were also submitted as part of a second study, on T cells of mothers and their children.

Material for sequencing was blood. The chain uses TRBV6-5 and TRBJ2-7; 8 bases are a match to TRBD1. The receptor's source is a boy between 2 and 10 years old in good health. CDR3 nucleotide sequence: TGTGCCAGCACCCCTAGAGGGACAGGTCTCTACGAGCAGTACTTC. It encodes CASTPRGTGLYEQYF.